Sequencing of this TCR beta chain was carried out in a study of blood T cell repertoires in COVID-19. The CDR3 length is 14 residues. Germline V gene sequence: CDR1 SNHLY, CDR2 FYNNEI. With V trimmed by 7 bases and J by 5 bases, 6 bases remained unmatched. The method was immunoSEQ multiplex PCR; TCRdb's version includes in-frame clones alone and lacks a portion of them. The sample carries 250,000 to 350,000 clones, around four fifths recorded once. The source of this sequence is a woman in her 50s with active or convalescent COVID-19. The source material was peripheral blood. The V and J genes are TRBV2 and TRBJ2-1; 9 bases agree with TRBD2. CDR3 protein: CASKPGLAHNEQFF. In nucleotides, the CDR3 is TGTGCCAGCAAACCGGGACTAGCTCACAATGAGCAGTTCTTC. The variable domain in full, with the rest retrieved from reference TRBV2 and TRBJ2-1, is EPEVTQTPSHQVTQMGQEVILRCVPISNHLYFYWYRQILGQKVEFLVSFYNNEISEKSEIFDDQFSVERPDGSNFTLKIRSTKLEDSAMYFCASKPGLAHNEQFFGPGTRLTVL.